The 3 T cell receptor beta chains below all came from one sample that was sequenced in a study of blood T cell repertoires in COVID-19. The repertoire was sequenced with immunoSEQ multiplex PCR; TCRdb's copy has only in-frame clones and lacks some. The sample has around 250,000 clones; around four fifths are singletons. Sequencing was carried out using peripheral blood. These receptors came from a man at least 80 years old with acute or convalescent COVID-19.

This clone came up once. This chain connects TRBV28 to TRBJ1-3; a possible D gene is TRBD1 (5 bases). V lost 8 bases and J lost 7, with 24 bases in between. Looked up from germline, CDR1 is MDHEN and CDR2 is SYDVKM. This CDR3 is 16 amino acids long. The CDR3 DNA is TGTGCCAGCGCTGGGGGGGGTACTTGGGTTGGGAACACCATATATTTT. This encodes CASAGGGTWVGNTIYF.

V and J are TRBV5-1 and TRBJ1-6; 7 nucleotides align to TRBD1. Germline CDR1 reads SGHRS; CDR2 reads YFSETQ. The CDR3 totals 17 residues. Losses at the gene ends were 1 base for V and 0 bases for J; bases not matched to a gene: 4. This CDR3 is CASSLMGQSSYNSPLHF. As DNA, the CDR3 is TGCGCCAGCAGCTTGATGGGACAGAGCTCCTATAATTCACCCCTCCACTTT.

The chain links TRBV19 to TRBJ2-3; D not resolved. V was pared by 3 bases and J by 4 bases, with 5 bases between. The CDR3 contains 12 residues. Looked up from germline, CDR1 is LNHDA and CDR2 is SQIVND (reference sequence). CDR3 region: CASSIFSDTQYF. CDR3 nucleotides: TGTGCCAGTAGTATTTTCTCAGATACGCAGTATTTT.